The 12 T cell receptor beta chains in this list originate from one sample, sequenced in a study of cytomegalovirus exposure and HLA in healthy donors. With 60 Vbeta and 13 Jbeta primers, the PCR was carried out. The data were produced by immunoSEQ multiplex PCR, yet TCRdb's version contains in-frame clones alone and is incomplete. The table has roughly 190,000 clones, around 79% seen once. Sequencing was performed on PBMCs. These receptors were taken from a girl between 5 and 17 years old in good health and CMV-seropositive.

This clone was counted between two and nine times. The rearrangement uses TRBV29-1 and TRBJ1-2, with TRBD1 matching over 9 bases. CDR1 is SQVTM, CDR2 ANQGSEA, per germline. This CDR3 spans 13 amino acids. J lost 4 bases, V lost 6 bases, and 6 bases had no gene match. CDR3 nucleotides: TGCAGCGTCGGGACAGGGCAGATCTATGGCTACACCTTC. Translating it yields CSVGTGQIYGYTF.

The rearrangement links TRBV6-6 to TRBJ1-2, with a weak D call TRBD1 (6 bases). The V end was cut by 0 bases, the J end by 3 bases, with 8 bases between. The germline V gene has CDR1 MNHNY and CDR2 SVGAGI (reference sequence). CDR3 length equals 14 residues. For the CDR3, the DNA is TGTGCCAGCAGTTACTCGCAGGGGTACTATGGCTACACCTTC. This gives the protein CASSYSQGYYGYTF.

V and J are TRBV6-4 and TRBJ2-3; D not certain. CDR3 length: 15 residues. V lost 0 bases and J 4 bases, leaving 11 bases between the germline ends. Germline CDR1 reads MRHNA; CDR2 reads SNTAGT. CDR3 DNA sequence: TGTGCCAGCAGTGACTCGAGTGGTTCTGCAGATACGCAGTATTTT. It is translated as CASSDSSGSADTQYF.

The chain couples TRBV11-2 to TRBJ2-7; D is undetermined. Trimming shortened V by 5 bases and J by 1 base, and 9 bases separated the two germline ends. The CDR3 length is 13 residues. Germline values: CDR1 SGHAT, CDR2 FQNNGV. Here the CDR3 DNA reads TGTGCCAGCAGCCCCAACTTTTCCTACGAGCAGTACTTC. Its translation is CASSPNFSYEQYF. The whole variable domain, filled in from reference TRBV11-2 and TRBJ2-7, reads EAGVAQSPRYKIIEKRQSVAFWCNPISGHATLYWYQQILGQGPKLLIQFQNNGVVDDSQLPKDRFSAERLKGVDSTLKIQPAKLEDSAVYLCASSPNFSYEQYFGPGTRLTVT.

Concerning this clone itself: Relative to the germline gene, one junction end is altered; a read error may explain this. The same CDR3 can be traced to other DNA sequences in this sample. The rearrangement links TRBV6-1 to TRBJ2-5; 8 bases agree with TRBD1. The CDR3 is 13 amino acids. Germline V gene sequence: CDR1 MNHNS, CDR2 SASEGT. Written as DNA, the CDR3 is TGTGCCAGCAGGAGGACAGGGCAAGAAACCCAGTACTTC. Protein: CASRRTGQETQYF.

The chain uses TRBV7-2 and TRBJ2-2; a weak D match, TRBD2 (5 bases). Deletions cut 5 bases from V and 0 bases from J, with 13 bases between. This CDR3 region has 16 residues. Germline values: CDR1 SGHTA, CDR2 FQGNSA. The CDR3 region has the DNA TGTGCCAGCAGCCCAAGATCCGGGGCGAACACCGGGGAGCTGTTTTTT. Translated: CASSPRSGANTGELFF.

The V and J genes are TRBV6-5 and TRBJ1-1; TRBD1 agrees at 10 bases. The V gene's germline CDR1 is MNHEY and CDR2 SVGAGI. This CDR3 region has 14 residues. V shed 6 bases, J shed 10 bases, and the junction held 11 bases outside the gene matches. The CDR3 sequence is CASSPTGGGRAAFF. In nucleotides, the CDR3 is TGTGCCAGCAGCCCGACAGGGGGCGGGCGTGCAGCTTTCTTT.

The CDR3 DNA is TGCGCCAGCAGAACTAGCGGGGGTTTCAACACCGGGGAGCTGTTTTTT. It is translated as CASRTSGGFNTGELFF. The chain joins TRBV5-1 to TRBJ2-2, with TRBD2 matching 11 bases. This CDR3 contains 16 residues. The ends lost 5 bases at V and 2 bases at J; junction bases unmatched: 5. Germline values: CDR1 SGHRS, CDR2 YFSETQ. Filled out from reference TRBV5-1 and TRBJ2-2, the complete variable domain reads KAGVTQTPRYLIKTRGQQVTLSCSPISGHRSVSWYQQTPGQGLQFLFEYFSETQRNKGNFPGRFSGRQFSNSRSEMNVSTLELGDSALYLCASRTSGGFNTGELFFGEGSRLTVL.

The sample holds one count of this clone. The DNA of the CDR3 is TGTGCCAGCAGTAGCAGCGGGGGGGCCTCAAACATTCAGTACTTC. As protein: CASSSSGGASNIQYF. This chain links TRBV2 with TRBJ2-4; 10 nucleotides align to TRBD2. V shed 5 bases, J shed 6 bases, and the junction held 7 bases outside the gene matches. This CDR3 contains 15 residues. Germline assignment: CDR1 SNHLY and CDR2 FYNNEI.

The chain recombines TRBV13 with TRBJ2-3; no reliable D call. The germline V gene has CDR1 PRHDT and CDR2 FYEKMQ (reference sequence). V was trimmed by 5 bases and J by 3 bases, leaving 9 bases between them. CDR3 size: 13 residues. The CDR3 DNA reads as TGTGCCAGCAGCCCCCAAGCGACAGATACGCAGTATTTT. Its protein is CASSPQATDTQYF.

The chain combines TRBV27 with TRBJ2-2; 7 nucleotides align to TRBD2. V lost 1 base and J lost 0; bases outside the gene matches: 5. Germline-derived CDR1 and CDR2 are MNHEY and SMNVEV (reference sequence). CDR3 length equals 17 residues. The CDR3 protein is CASSLFQAGPNTGELFF. The CDR3 DNA is TGTGCCAGCAGTTTATTTCAAGCGGGGCCGAACACCGGGGAGCTGTTTTTT.

The genes are TRBV10-1 and TRBJ1-6, with a tentative D call TRBD1 (5 bases). The V end was cut by 5 bases, the J end by 6 bases, with 14 bases between. Germline V gives CDR1 WNHNN, CDR2 SYGVQD (reference sequence). This CDR3 comprises 15 residues. The DNA of the CDR3 is TGCGCCAGCAGTAAGTTCCAGGGCGGTAATTCACCCCTCCACTTT. This sequence encodes CASSKFQGGNSPLHF.